This T cell receptor (beta chain) was documented in a study of T-cell reconstitution after alpha-beta-depleted transplantation in children. Unique molecular identifiers were used in preparing the TCRbeta library. TCRdb reprocessed the PCR reads via MiXCR and lists one record per CDR3 protein. This sample yields 350,000 to 450,000 distinct CDR3 sequences, of which just over 20% are seen a single time; less than 4.5% belongs to the top ten. Trimming left V 2 bases short and J 5 bases short, with 16 bases between. CDR3 length equals 17 residues. Looked up from germline, CDR1 is SGHTA and CDR2 is FQGNSA.

The sample in question was PBMCs from the stem cell graft donor, obtained from the stem cell graft. V usage is TRBV7-2 and J usage is TRBJ1-6, with D uncertain. The TCR sequence derives from a human donor who donated a stem cell graft to a child with acute myeloid leukemia. Here the CDR3 DNA reads TGTGCCAGCAGCTTACAGTACTTAGGGCCAGATAATTCACCCCTCCACTTT. It specifies CASSLQYLGPDNSPLHF.